The 23 T cell receptor beta chains presented below share a single source sample, sequenced in a study of blood T cell repertoires in COVID-19. Sequencing was performed with immunoSEQ multiplex PCR; in TCRdb, only in-frame clones are kept and a portion is missing. Here the sample spans approximately 140,000 clones, around 87% being singletons. Sequencing was done on a sample of peripheral blood. The receptors derive from an older woman with active or convalescent COVID-19.

J is TRBJ1-2 and V is TRBV3-1 (or the pseudogene TRBV3-2); TRBD1 matches 7 bases. CDR1 LGHDT and CDR2 YNNKEL come from the germline V gene (reference sequence). The J segment lost 7 bases and the V segment lost 4 bases, leaving 9 bases of the junction unmatched. This CDR3 has 14 residues. The CDR3 sequence is CASSPEQGRGGYTF. The DNA of the CDR3 is TGTGCCAGCAGCCCGGAACAGGGGAGAGGTGGCTACACCTTC.

V gene TRBV12-3 or TRBV12-4 combines with J gene TRBJ2-1; possibly TRBD2 for D (5 bases). The CDR3 consists of 12 residues. The V gene lost 6 bases and the J gene lost 10 bases, with 13 bases spanning the gap. CDR3 DNA sequence: TGTGCCAGCAGCAAACCGGAGGACGAGCAGTTCTTC. Protein sequence: CASSKPEDEQFF.

J is TRBJ1-1 and V is TRBV29-1; D gene ambiguous. There are 10 residues in the CDR3. Germline assignment: CDR1 SQVTM and CDR2 ANQGSEA. DNA for the CDR3: TGCAGAGTAGGCGGCACTGAAGCTTTCTTT. This sequence encodes CRVGGTEAFF.

The genes are TRBV6-6 and TRBJ1-6; D possibly corresponds to TRBD1 (5 bases). V was trimmed by 6 bases and J by 5 bases, leaving 11 bases between them. Germline CDR1 MNHNY, CDR2 SVGAGI (reference sequence). The CDR3 is 14 residues long. CDR3 sequence reads: CASSLTENNSPLHF. DNA for the CDR3: TGTGCCAGCAGCCTGACAGAGAATAATTCACCCCTCCACTTT.

V usage is TRBV10-1 and J usage is TRBJ1-2; no clear D. Germline V gene sequence: CDR1 WNHNN, CDR2 SYGVQD (reference sequence). The CDR3 has 14 amino acids. Trimming left V 10 bases short and J 1 base short, with 16 bases between. As DNA, the CDR3 is TGCGCCACGGCCCCCGGAGGGATTAACTATGGCTACACCTTC. Protein product: CATAPGGINYGYTF.

The chain recombines TRBV7-3 with TRBJ2-2; tentative D call: TRBD1 (6 bases). This CDR3 contains 15 residues. With 4 bases removed from V and 0 bases from J, the gap between germline ends came to 9 bases. The germline CDR1 and CDR2 sequences are SGHTA and FQGTGA. In nucleotides, the CDR3 is TGTGCCAGCAGCTCGGGACACACGAACACCGGGGAGCTGTTTTTT. This gives the protein CASSSGHTNTGELFF.

The chain combines TRBV9 with TRBJ2-3; TRBD2 matches at 9 bases. In germline, CDR1 is SGDLS, CDR2 YYNGEE. The ends lost 0 bases at V and 6 bases at J; junction bases unmatched: 8. The CDR3 runs to 16 residues. In nucleotides, the CDR3 is TGTGCCAGCAGCGTAGGGGCTAGCGGGGTCCAGGATACGCAGTATTTT. It is translated as CASSVGASGVQDTQYF.

The V call is TRBV5-1, the J call TRBJ2-2, with D perhaps TRBD1 (6 bases). Germline V CDR1 and CDR2: SGHRS, YFSETQ. Trimming removed 4 bases from V and 5 bases from J, with 15 bases in between. The CDR3 is 15 residues long. The CDR3 region has the DNA TGCGCCAGCAGCACACGAACAACAGGGACCGGGGAGCTGTTTTTT. It specifies CASSTRTTGTGELFF.

The V and J genes are TRBV19 and TRBJ1-2, with a possible D match to TRBD1 (6 bases). V shed 5 bases and J shed 2 bases, with 15 bases lying between them. CDR3 length: 15 amino acids. From germline, CDR1 is LNHDA and CDR2 SQIVND (reference sequence). Written as DNA, the CDR3 is TGTGCCAGTAGTCCCTATGGGGGCGCCAACTATGGCTACACCTTC. This translates into CASSPYGGANYGYTF.

This clone came up once. The gene calls are TRBV5-1 and TRBJ1-1; D is perhaps TRBD1 (6 bases). CDR1 and CDR2 (germline): SGHRS, YFSETQ. The CDR3 spans 15 residues. Trimming removed 6 bases at V and 4 bases at J, with 19 bases between. The DNA for the CDR3 is TGCGCCAGCAAACTTGGTGGGGGCCCAACCACTGAAGCTTTCTTT. Its translation: CASKLGGGPTTEAFF.

This rearrangement joins TRBV6-2 or TRBV6-3 to TRBJ2-1; 9 bases map to TRBD2. The CDR3 is made up of 18 amino acids. Per the germline V gene, CDR1 is MNHEY and CDR2 is SVGEGT. The J segment lost 7 bases and the V segment lost 1 base, leaving 14 bases of the junction unmatched. CDR3 sequence reads: CASSYYRGGASGANEQFF. DNA for the CDR3: TGTGCCAGCAGTTACTATCGCGGGGGGGCGAGTGGTGCGAATGAGCAGTTCTTC.

This chain joins TRBV18 and TRBJ1-2; D gene ambiguous. The CDR3 consists of 13 residues. V gave up 3 bases and J gave up 5 bases, with 10 bases separating them. In germline, CDR1 is KGHSH, CDR2 LQKENI. The CDR3 nucleotides read TGTGCCAGCTCACCGGTACAGATTTATGGCTACACCTTC. This encodes CASSPVQIYGYTF. The full variable domain, with the rest looked up from reference TRBV18 and TRBJ1-2, is NAGVMQNPRHLVRRRGQEARLRCSPMKGHSHVYWYRQLPEEGLKFMVYLQKENIIDESGMPKERFSAEFPKEGPSILRIQQVVRGDSAAYFCASSPVQIYGYTFGSGTRLTVV.

The V call is TRBV19, the J call TRBJ2-1, with 9 bases aligning to TRBD1. There are 18 residues in the CDR3. V lost 4 bases, J lost 5 bases, and 15 bases stayed unmatched. Germline V gene data show CDR1 as LNHDA and CDR2 as SQIVND (reference sequence). The CDR3 region has the DNA TGTGCCAGTAGTACGCCGTCGTGGACAGGGGACCCCCACAATGAGCAGTTCTTC. It encodes CASSTPSWTGDPHNEQFF.

This clone was counted only a few times. The gene calls are TRBV19 and TRBJ2-1, with D possibly matching TRBD1 (5 bases). The length of the CDR3 is 14 residues. The ends were cut back, 3 bases at V and 2 bases at J, with 8 bases in the middle. The V gene's germline CDR1 is LNHDA and CDR2 SQIVND (reference sequence). CDR3 protein: CASSMQGTYNEQFF. The CDR3 DNA is TGTGCCAGTAGTATGCAGGGAACCTACAATGAGCAGTTCTTC.

The genes are TRBV30 and TRBJ1-4; TRBD1 aligns across 7 bases. The length of the CDR3 is 14 residues. Germline assignment: CDR1 GTSNPN and CDR2 SVGIG (reference sequence). V trimming: 5 bases; J trimming: 8 bases; junction bases outside the gene matches: 11. Here the CDR3 reads CAWGKQGMNEKLFF. Here the CDR3 DNA reads TGTGCCTGGGGTAAACAGGGGATGAACGAAAAACTGTTTTTT.

In regard to this clone: Its ends do not fully match the called genes, so a read error is possible. Other DNA sequences of this sample code for an identical CDR3. V and J are TRBV29-1 and TRBJ1-6, with D possibly matching TRBD1 (6 bases). This CDR3 region has 14 residues. CDR1 and CDR2 (germline): SQVTM, ANQGSEA. Here the CDR3 DNA reads TGCAGCGTTGAACTGGGGGGGCCAGGTTCACCTCTCCACTTT. Translating gives CSVELGGPGSPLHF.

The V and J genes are TRBV9 and TRBJ2-3, with 13 bases that match TRBD2. The CDR3 is made up of 16 amino acids. The junction had 8 bases not matched to a gene; V was cut back by 4 bases and J by 6 bases. Germline lookup yields CDR1 SGDLS and CDR2 YYNGEE. The CDR3 loop is CASSPRLAGGSDTQYF. For the CDR3, the DNA is TGTGCCAGCAGCCCACGACTAGCGGGGGGCTCGGATACGCAGTATTTT.

V and J are TRBV9 and TRBJ2-1, with 7 bases aligning to TRBD2. After removal of 4 bases from V and 3 bases from J, the junction contained 7 bases not matched to a gene. Germline V gene data show CDR1 as SGDLS and CDR2 as YYNGEE. This CDR3 comprises 15 residues. CDR3 bases: TGTGCCAGCAGCCCAGCGGGGTCCTACTACAATGAGCAGTTCTTC. Encoded protein: CASSPAGSYYNEQFF. Supplemented by reference TRBV9 and TRBJ2-1, the full variable domain reads DSGVTQTPKHLITATGQRVTLRCSPRSGDLSVYWYQQSLDQGLQFLIQYYNGEERAKGNILERFSAQQFPDLHSELNLSSLELGDSALYFCASSPAGSYYNEQFFGPGTRLTVL.

The genes are TRBV10-3 and TRBJ1-3, with D unclear. The CDR3 covers 14 residues. From germline, CDR1 is ENHRY and CDR2 SYGVKD. Deletions cut 8 bases from V and 0 bases from J, with 11 bases between. CDR3 DNA sequence: TGTGCCATCGGTGGGCCAGGCTCTGGAAACACCATATATTTT. It encodes CAIGGPGSGNTIYF.

The rearrangement uses TRBV7-9 and TRBJ1-1; no definite D call. The CDR3 is made up of 15 amino acids. Germline V gene sequence: CDR1 SEHNR, CDR2 FQNEAQ (reference sequence). The ends were cut back, 6 bases at V and 6 bases at J, with 20 bases in the middle. This chain's CDR3 is CASRNRGNLEAEAFF. The CDR3 DNA is TGTGCCAGCAGGAATCGGGGAAATCTGGAGGCTGAAGCTTTCTTT.

The V and J genes are TRBV29-1 and TRBJ2-1; 10 bases are shared with TRBD2. CDR3 length equals 12 residues. Germline assignment: CDR1 SQVTM and CDR2 ANQGSEA. The CDR3, as DNA: TGCGGAAGCGGGGGGGCGTACAATGAGCAGTTCTTC. Amino acids: CGSGGAYNEQFF.

This clone was observed a handful of times. The V gene is TRBV7-2, the J gene TRBJ1-5; tentative D call: TRBD1 (5 bases). This CDR3 has 15 residues. The germline V and J ends were trimmed by 5 bases and 0 bases, with 11 bases remaining between them. Germline V gene data show CDR1 as SGHTA and CDR2 as FQGNSA. CDR3 in amino acids: CASSGGGNSNQPQHF. As DNA, the CDR3 is TGTGCCAGCAGCGGCGGGGGGAATAGCAATCAGCCCCAGCATTTT. Using reference TRBV7-2 and TRBJ1-5 for the parts outside the CDR3, the full variable domain is GAGVSQSPSNKVTEKGKDVELRCDPISGHTALYWYRQSLGQGLEFLIYFQGNSAPDKSGLPSDRFSAERTGGSVSTLTIQRTQQEDSAVYLCASSGGGNSNQPQHFGDGTRLSIL.

The V call is TRBV7-6, the J call TRBJ2-6; 9 nucleotides agree with TRBD1. The CDR3 extends over 19 amino acids. The V segment lost 4 bases and the J segment 4 bases; nucleotides outside the gene matches: 14. Germline-derived CDR1 and CDR2 are SGHVS and FNYEAQ. The CDR3 spells CASSSGTGLRISGANVLTF. CDR3 bases: TGTGCCAGCAGCTCCGGGACAGGGTTGAGGATTTCCGGGGCCAACGTCCTGACTTTC. The complete variable domain, with remaining parts taken from reference TRBV7-6 and TRBJ2-6, reads GAGVSQSPRYKVTKRGQDVALRCDPISGHVSLYWYRQALGQGPEFLTYFNYEAQQDKSGLPNDRFSAERPEGSISTLTIQRTEQRDSAMYRCASSSGTGLRISGANVLTFGAGSRLTVL.